This entry is about one T cell receptor (beta chain). These data are taken from a study of blood T cell repertoires in COVID-19. Study-wide background: From T cells, B-cell-depleted T cells, or PBMCs came the material, which was cDNA or gDNA.

The CDR3 spans 17 residues. Germline V CDR1 and CDR2: SGDLS, YYNGEE. Trimming took 4 bases from V and 6 from J, leaving 23 bases between them. Sequenced by immunoSEQ multiplex PCR; TCRdb stores in-frame clones only, minus some. The table records 130,000 or so clones, roughly 90% of them present only once. The Seattle patients joined while their infection was active and were tracked longitudinally afterward. The source of this sequence is a human donor with COVID-19, enrolled during active disease. The donor label of this sample is uncertain. Sequencing used peripheral blood. The chain recombines TRBV9 with TRBJ2-1, with D possibly TRBD2 on 8 matching bases. CDR3 amino acids: CASSPRPGLAGGNEQFF. CDR3 DNA: TGTGCCAGCAGCCCGCGACCCGGACTAGCAGGGGGCAATGAGCAGTTCTTC.